This T cell receptor beta chain was recorded in a study of blood T cell repertoires in COVID-19. Authors' data handling: From reference gene primer amplification, estimates of nucleated cell counts were derived. Sequenced by immunoSEQ multiplex PCR; TCRdb stores in-frame clones only, minus some. That table supplies the V and J calls and clone size; D and trimming were determined from the DNA. The table shows some 240,000 clones, with over 75% occurring only once. This receptor was taken from a human donor in a cohort sampled during active COVID-19. Sequenced sample: peripheral blood.

The CDR3 nucleotides are TGTGCCAGCAGCTTAGAACTAGCGAACACCGGGGAGCTGTTTTTT. Translation gives CASSLELANTGELFF. The rearrangement uses TRBV7-2 and TRBJ2-2; a weak D match, TRBD2 (5 bases). The germline gives CDR1 SGHTA, CDR2 FQGNSA. There are 15 residues in the CDR3. V gave up 1 base and J gave up 0 bases, with 6 bases separating them. The full variable domain, completed using reference TRBV7-2 and TRBJ2-2, is GAGVSQSPSNKVTEKGKDVELRCDPISGHTALYWYRQSLGQGLEFLIYFQGNSAPDKSGLPSDRFSAERTGGSVSTLTIQRTQQEDSAVYLCASSLELANTGELFFGEGSRLTVL.